These T cell receptor beta chains were read from a single sample in a study of cytomegalovirus exposure and HLA in healthy donors. Using immunoSEQ multiplex PCR, the repertoire was profiled, and TCRdb retains in-frame clones only, with some absent. There are roughly 130,000 clones in the sample; about nine tenths occur only once, and less than 1.5% lies in the top ten. Sequencing input: PBMCs. All receptors come from a man aged 25 to 40 in good health and CMV-seronegative. Each CDR3 is given with its conserved first and last residue. The order of the fields is J gene, D gene, V gene, clone size, CDR3 protein, CDR3 DNA. The D gene is left open where the match is weak. Expanded clones are given a class, and other clones once, few, many or no size at all.

j_gene: TRBJ2-3; d_gene: NA; v_gene: TRBV18; abundance: NA; CDR3aa: CASSAGQYTDTQYF; CDR3nt: TGTGCCAGCTCGGCGGGACAGTACACAGATACGCAGTATTTT
j_gene: TRBJ1-4; d_gene: NA; v_gene: TRBV5-1; abundance: NA; CDR3aa: CASSSGAAGEKLFF; CDR3nt: TGCGCCAGCAGCTCTGGGGCGGCCGGGGAAAAACTGTTTTTT
j_gene: TRBJ2-3; d_gene: TRBD2; v_gene: TRBV27; abundance: NA; CDR3aa: CATLGSGSLRDTQYF; CDR3nt: TGTGCCACCCTGGGTAGCGGGAGCTTGAGGGATACGCAGTATTTT
j_gene: TRBJ2-5; d_gene: TRBD2; v_gene: TRBV5-1; abundance: NA; CDR3aa: CASSKGTTAAQETQYF; CDR3nt: TGCGCCAGCAGCAAAGGGACTACCGCGGCCCAAGAGACCCAGTACTTC
j_gene: TRBJ2-5; d_gene: NA; v_gene: TRBV18; abundance: once; CDR3aa: CASSPLAQVRETQYF; CDR3nt: TGTGCCAGCTCACCCCTAGCGCAAGTCAGGGAGACCCAGTACTTC
j_gene: TRBJ2-3; d_gene: NA; v_gene: TRBV4-1; abundance: NA; CDR3aa: CASSQPKFTWDSNTDTQYF; CDR3nt: TGCGCCAGCAGCCAACCCAAATTTACCTGGGACTCTAACACAGATACGCAGTATTTT
j_gene: TRBJ2-5; d_gene: NA; v_gene: TRBV4-1; abundance: NA; CDR3aa: CASSQGGLETQYF; CDR3nt: TGCGCCAGCAGCCAAGGGGGGCTGGAGACCCAGTACTTC
j_gene: TRBJ2-1; d_gene: NA; v_gene: TRBV2; abundance: NA; CDR3aa: CASTGGNEQFF; CDR3nt: TGTGCCAGCACAGGAGGCAATGAGCAGTTCTTC
j_gene: TRBJ2-7; d_gene: TRBD2; v_gene: TRBV5-1; abundance: NA; CDR3aa: CASSLGLAGGPSEQYF; CDR3nt: TGCGCCAGCAGCTTGGGGCTAGCGGGAGGGCCAAGCGAGCAGTACTTC
j_gene: TRBJ2-3; d_gene: NA; v_gene: TRBV11-3; abundance: NA; CDR3aa: CASSLGLGGRSPDTQYF; CDR3nt: TGTGCCAGCAGCTTAGGTCTCGGGGGGCGAAGCCCAGATACGCAGTATTTT
j_gene: TRBJ1-3; d_gene: NA; v_gene: TRBV6-6; abundance: NA; CDR3aa: CASSYFASSGNTIYF; CDR3nt: TGTGCCAGCAGTTACTTCGCCAGCTCTGGAAACACCATATATTTT
j_gene: TRBJ1-1; d_gene: NA; v_gene: TRBV12-5; abundance: NA; CDR3aa: CASGTGNTEAFF; CDR3nt: TGTGCTAGTGGGACGGGGAACACTGAAGCTTTCTTT
j_gene: TRBJ2-3; d_gene: NA; v_gene: TRBV11-2; abundance: few; CDR3aa: CASSLDGSADYTDTQYF; CDR3nt: TGTGCCAGCAGCTTAGATGGTTCTGCGGACTACACAGATACGCAGTATTTT
j_gene: TRBJ2-6; d_gene: NA; v_gene: TRBV7-9; abundance: NA; CDR3aa: CASSQTSSSGANVLTF; CDR3nt: TGTGCCAGCAGCCAGACTAGTAGCTCTGGGGCCAACGTCCTGACTTTC
j_gene: TRBJ2-7; d_gene: NA; v_gene: TRBV4-3; abundance: NA; CDR3aa: CASSQDRGLDRNEQYF; CDR3nt: TGCGCCAGCAGCCAAGATCGAGGACTCGACCGGAATGAGCAGTACTTC
j_gene: TRBJ2-3; d_gene: TRBD2; v_gene: TRBV5-1; abundance: NA; CDR3aa: CASSLGPAASGSQDTQYF; CDR3nt: TGCGCCAGCAGCTTGGGCCCGGCGGCTAGCGGGAGTCAAGATACGCAGTATTTT
j_gene: TRBJ2-1; d_gene: TRBD2; v_gene: TRBV6-4; abundance: few; CDR3aa: CASSQTSGSYNEQFF; CDR3nt: TGTGCCAGCAGTCAGACTAGCGGGAGTTACAATGAGCAGTTCTTC
j_gene: TRBJ2-3; d_gene: TRBD2; v_gene: TRBV29-1; abundance: NA; CDR3aa: CSVEDVSLAVTRSTDTQYF; CDR3nt: TGCAGCGTTGAAGATGTCTCGCTAGCGGTTACACGAAGCACAGATACGCAGTATTTT
j_gene: TRBJ1-5; d_gene: NA; v_gene: TRBV21-1; abundance: once; CDR3aa: CASSNYRGLNQPQHF; CDR3nt: TGTGCCAGCAGCAACTACAGGGGTCTCAATCAGCCCCAGCATTTT
j_gene: TRBJ1-6; d_gene: NA; v_gene: TRBV7-6; abundance: NA; CDR3aa: CASSLGGGNSPLHF; CDR3nt: TGTGCCAGCAGCTTGGGGGGAGGGAATTCACCCCTCCACTTT
j_gene: TRBJ2-7; d_gene: NA; v_gene: TRBV18; abundance: NA; CDR3aa: CASSPASDYNYEQYF; CDR3nt: TGTGCCAGCTCACCAGCTTCCGACTATAACTACGAGCAGTACTTC
j_gene: TRBJ1-2; d_gene: NA; v_gene: TRBV5-6; abundance: once; CDR3aa: CASSFLQPNYGYTF; CDR3nt: TGTGCCAGCAGCTTTTTACAGCCCAACTATGGCTACACCTTC
j_gene: TRBJ2-7; d_gene: TRBD1; v_gene: TRBV27; abundance: NA; CDR3aa: CASRQGDSYEQYF; CDR3nt: TGTGCCAGCCGACAGGGCGACTCCTACGAGCAGTACTTC
j_gene: TRBJ2-2; d_gene: NA; v_gene: TRBV7-9; abundance: NA; CDR3aa: CASSFLISAGELFF; CDR3nt: TGTGCCAGCAGCTTTTTGATATCAGCCGGGGAGCTGTTTTTT
j_gene: TRBJ1-2; d_gene: NA; v_gene: TRBV6-4; abundance: NA; CDR3aa: CASSPGGSAGYTF; CDR3nt: TGTGCCAGCAGCCCCGGGGGATCCGCTGGCTACACCTTC
j_gene: TRBJ2-3; d_gene: TRBD2; v_gene: TRBV30; abundance: few; CDR3aa: CACGKPSGRADTQYF; CDR3nt: TGTGCCTGCGGAAAACCTAGCGGGAGAGCAGATACGCAGTATTTT
j_gene: TRBJ2-1; d_gene: TRBD2; v_gene: TRBV11-3; abundance: NA; CDR3aa: CASSLSGRTYNEQFF; CDR3nt: TGTGCCAGCAGCCTTAGCGGGAGAACCTACAATGAGCAGTTCTTC
j_gene: TRBJ2-7; d_gene: TRBD1; v_gene: TRBV5-1; abundance: medium-sized; CDR3aa: CASSLDGTGKYEQYF; CDR3nt: TGCGCCAGCAGCTTGGACGGGACAGGGAAATACGAGCAGTACTTC
j_gene: TRBJ1-2; d_gene: NA; v_gene: TRBV11-3; abundance: NA; CDR3aa: CASSFSGYGYTF; CDR3nt: TGTGCCAGCAGCTTCAGTGGCTATGGCTACACCTTC
j_gene: TRBJ2-7; d_gene: NA; v_gene: TRBV10-3; abundance: NA; CDR3aa: CAISGAPPYEQYF; CDR3nt: TGTGCCATCAGTGGAGCCCCTCCATACGAGCAGTACTTC
j_gene: TRBJ2-7; d_gene: TRBD1; v_gene: TRBV19; abundance: NA; CDR3aa: CASSSHRGHPVEQYF; CDR3nt: TGTGCCAGTAGTAGCCACAGGGGGCACCCAGTCGAGCAGTACTTC
j_gene: TRBJ2-7; d_gene: NA; v_gene: TRBV14; abundance: NA; CDR3aa: CASSGNSAGGEQYF; CDR3nt: TGTGCCAGCAGCGGTAACTCTGCCGGGGGCGAGCAGTACTTC
j_gene: TRBJ2-2; d_gene: TRBD2; v_gene: TRBV7-3; abundance: NA; CDR3aa: CASSLKALAGVGELFF; CDR3nt: TGTGCCAGCAGCTTAAAGGCACTAGCGGGAGTCGGGGAGCTGTTTTTT
j_gene: TRBJ2-3; d_gene: TRBD2; v_gene: TRBV6-6; abundance: NA; CDR3aa: CASTTTLAGGHTQYF; CDR3nt: TGTGCCAGCACCACTACACTAGCGGGAGGACATACGCAGTATTTT
j_gene: TRBJ2-2; d_gene: NA; v_gene: TRBV11-2; abundance: NA; CDR3aa: CASLLGASGTGELFF; CDR3nt: TGTGCCAGCCTCCTTGGGGCCTCGGGCACCGGGGAGCTGTTTTTT
j_gene: TRBJ2-3; d_gene: NA; v_gene: TRBV11-2; abundance: NA; CDR3aa: CASSPMRTGSTDTQYF; CDR3nt: TGTGCCAGCAGCCCGATGCGGACGGGGAGCACAGATACGCAGTATTTT
j_gene: TRBJ2-7; d_gene: NA; v_gene: TRBV7-2; abundance: NA; CDR3aa: CASSLAREHEQYF; CDR3nt: TGTGCCAGCAGCTTAGCTAGGGAGCACGAGCAGTACTTC
j_gene: TRBJ2-2; d_gene: NA; v_gene: TRBV5-1; abundance: NA; CDR3aa: CASRQREPNTGELFF; CDR3nt: TGCGCCAGCAGGCAGCGTGAACCGAACACCGGGGAGCTGTTTTTT
j_gene: TRBJ2-3; d_gene: NA; v_gene: TRBV15; abundance: NA; CDR3aa: CATSRDGQGTDTQYF; CDR3nt: TGTGCCACCAGCAGAGATGGGCAGGGCACAGATACGCAGTATTTT
j_gene: TRBJ2-5; d_gene: TRBD2; v_gene: TRBV5-1; abundance: NA; CDR3aa: CASSLPAGGPQETQYF; CDR3nt: TGCGCCAGCAGCCTGCCGGCGGGAGGGCCCCAAGAGACCCAGTACTTC
j_gene: TRBJ2-7; d_gene: TRBD1; v_gene: TRBV19; abundance: NA; CDR3aa: CASSIAGTGSYEQYF; CDR3nt: TGTGCCAGTAGTATTGCTGGGACAGGTTCCTACGAGCAGTACTTC
j_gene: TRBJ2-7; d_gene: TRBD2; v_gene: TRBV5-4; abundance: NA; CDR3aa: CASSKTSGRIYEQYF; CDR3nt: TGTGCCAGCAGCAAGACTAGCGGGAGGATCTACGAGCAGTACTTC